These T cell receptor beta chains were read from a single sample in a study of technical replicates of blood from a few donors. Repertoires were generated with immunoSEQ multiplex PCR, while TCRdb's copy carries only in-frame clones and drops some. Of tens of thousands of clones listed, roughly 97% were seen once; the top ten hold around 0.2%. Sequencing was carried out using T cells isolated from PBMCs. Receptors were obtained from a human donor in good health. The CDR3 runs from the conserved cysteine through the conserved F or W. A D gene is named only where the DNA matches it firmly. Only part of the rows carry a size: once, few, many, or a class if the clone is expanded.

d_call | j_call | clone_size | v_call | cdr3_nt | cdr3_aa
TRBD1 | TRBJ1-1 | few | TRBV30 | TGTGCCTGGAGTACGGACAGGGGGAACACTGAAGCTTTCTTT | CAWSTDRGNTEAFF
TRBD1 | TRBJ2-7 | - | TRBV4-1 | TGCGCCAGCAGCCAAGGGCAGGGGGACTACGAGCAGTACTTC | CASSQGQGDYEQYF
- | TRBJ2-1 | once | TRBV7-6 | TGTGCCAGCAGCCTATACAGGAGCGGGCTCGATGAGCAGTTCTTC | CASSLYRSGLDEQFF
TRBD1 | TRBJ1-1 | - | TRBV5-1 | TGCGCCAGCAGCCCCGGCCAGGGACAGGGGACTGAAGCTTTCTTT | CASSPGQGQGTEAFF
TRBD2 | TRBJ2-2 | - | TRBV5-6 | TGTGCCAGCAGCCCAACCGGGACTAGCGAGTTTTGGGAGCTGTTTTTT | CASSPTGTSEFWELFF
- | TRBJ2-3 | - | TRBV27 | TGTGCCAGTGTCGGAGACACAGATACGCAGTATTTT | CASVGDTDTQYF
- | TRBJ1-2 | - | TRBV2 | TGTGCCAGCAAATCTGGCCTCAACTATGGCTACACCTTC | CASKSGLNYGYTF
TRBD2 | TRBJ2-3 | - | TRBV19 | TGTGCCAGTAACTACCAGCGGGGTAGCGATACGCAGTATTTT | CASNYQRGSDTQYF
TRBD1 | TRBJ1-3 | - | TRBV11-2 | TGTGCCAGCAGCCAGGGGGTAGCCGGAAACACCATATATTTT | CASSQGVAGNTIYF
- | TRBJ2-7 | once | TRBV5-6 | TGTGCCAGCAGCTTCTTAGCGGTCTCCTACGAGCAGTACTTC | CASSFLAVSYEQYF
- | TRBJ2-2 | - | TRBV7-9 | TGTGCCAGCAGCTTTAGTCACGGGGAGCTGTTTTTT | CASSFSHGELFF
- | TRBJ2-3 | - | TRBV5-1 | TGCGCCAGCAGCTTTAATGGGGGACAAGTCAGGGATACGCAGTATTTT | CASSFNGGQVRDTQYF
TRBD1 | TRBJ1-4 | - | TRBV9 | TGTGCCAGCAGCCCCTTTGGACAGGGGTCTGAAAAACTGTTTTTT | CASSPFGQGSEKLFF
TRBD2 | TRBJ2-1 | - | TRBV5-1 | TGCGCCAGCAGTCGGGGGGGCCCTGACAATGAGCAGTTCTTC | CASSRGGPDNEQFF
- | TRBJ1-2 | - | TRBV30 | TGTGCCTGGAGTGTACCGGGTTTGGGTGGCTACACCTTC | CAWSVPGLGGYTF
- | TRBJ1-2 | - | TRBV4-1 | TGCGCCAGCAGCCACACAGCCCGATCCCGGAACTATGGCTACACCTTC | CASSHTARSRNYGYTF
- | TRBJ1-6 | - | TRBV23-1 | TGCGCCAGCAGTCAGTCGGCAGGTCAGAATTCACCCCTCCACTTT | CASSQSAGQNSPLHF
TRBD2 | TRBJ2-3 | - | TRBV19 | TGTGCCAGTAGCGGGAGGATGACAGATACGCAGTATTTT | CASSGRMTDTQYF
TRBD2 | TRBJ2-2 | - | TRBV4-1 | TGCGCCAGCAGCCAAGACCCCTCTAGCGGGGGCCTTACCGGGGAGCTGTTTTTT | CASSQDPSSGGLTGELFF
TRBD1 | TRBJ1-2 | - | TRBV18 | TGTGCCAGCTCACCAGAGTACGGGACAGGGGATGGCTACACCTTC | CASSPEYGTGDGYTF
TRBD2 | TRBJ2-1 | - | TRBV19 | TGTGCCAGTCGACTAGCGGGGGACAATGAGCAGTTCTTC | CASRLAGDNEQFF
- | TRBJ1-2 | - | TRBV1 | TGCACCAGCAGCGGCGGACAGACTTCTAACTATGGCTACACCTTC | CTSSGGQTSNYGYTF
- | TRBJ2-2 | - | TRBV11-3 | TGTGCCAGCAGCTTAGCTGCGTGGGGGGTCACCACCGGGGAGCTGTTTTTT | CASSLAAWGVTTGELFF
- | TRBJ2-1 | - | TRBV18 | TGTGCCAGCTCCCCTCAGGGGCCCGGGGCTTACAATGAGCAGTTCTTC | CASSPQGPGAYNEQFF
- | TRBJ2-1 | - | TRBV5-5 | TGTGCCAGCAGCTTGGCTGGGGCGGAGGAGCAGTTCTTC | CASSLAGAEEQFF
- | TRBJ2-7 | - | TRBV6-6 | TGTGCCAGCAGTCAGGACTACGAGCAGTACTTC | CASSQDYEQYF
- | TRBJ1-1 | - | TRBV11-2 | TGTGCCAGCAGCTCGGCCTTCCGAGGGAACACTGAAGCTTTCTTT | CASSSAFRGNTEAFF
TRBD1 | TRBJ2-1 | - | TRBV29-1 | TGCAGCGTTGTATTTTTTGGGACAGGGGGCAATGAGCAGTTCTTC | CSVVFFGTGGNEQFF
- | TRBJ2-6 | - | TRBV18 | TGTGCCAGCTCACGAATACCTCAGGGGTCTGGGGCCAACGTCCTGACTTTC | CASSRIPQGSGANVLTF
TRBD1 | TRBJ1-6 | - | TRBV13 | TGTGCCAGCAGCTCACAGGGGAGCTCCTATAATTCACCCCTCCACTTT | CASSSQGSSYNSPLHF
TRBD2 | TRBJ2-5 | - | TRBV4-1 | TGCGCCAGCAGGCCCGAGCCGGGAGGACAAGAGACCCAGTACTTC | CASRPEPGGQETQYF